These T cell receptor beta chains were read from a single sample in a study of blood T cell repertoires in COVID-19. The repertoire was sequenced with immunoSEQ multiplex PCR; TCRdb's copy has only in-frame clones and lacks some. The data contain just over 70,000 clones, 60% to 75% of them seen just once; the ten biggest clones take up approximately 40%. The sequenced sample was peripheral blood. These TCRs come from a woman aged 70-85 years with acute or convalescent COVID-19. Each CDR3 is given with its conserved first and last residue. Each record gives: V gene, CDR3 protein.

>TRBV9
CASPRLWPSTEAFF
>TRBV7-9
CASSLRLAGGSAGELFF
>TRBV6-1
CASSEAVVAGNTIYF
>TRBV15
CATSSRDRGPKNEQFF
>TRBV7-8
CASSLGAPRPGEGYTF
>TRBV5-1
CASSLAGGADILHF
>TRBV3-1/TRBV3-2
CASSQRGGRETQYF
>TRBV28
CASSLRLAGGPNFF
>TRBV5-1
CASSLLGASTGELFF
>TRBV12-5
CASAYGTVRKIFF
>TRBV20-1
CSARSYEQYF
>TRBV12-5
CASGSQWNTGELFF
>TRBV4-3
CASSQDPSGAYNEQFF
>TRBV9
CASSVVGTNTQYF
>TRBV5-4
CASSSGTGAYEQYF
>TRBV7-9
CASSFGAGEDEQYF
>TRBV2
CASISSPDRGYGYTF
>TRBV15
CATSLPGQADTQYF
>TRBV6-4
CASSLLAGGTDTQYF
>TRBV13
CASSLGRGAGSGNTIYF
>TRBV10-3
CAISESGRGQGYEQYF
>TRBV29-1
CSVVPPGTGRTEAFF
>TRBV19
CASRTGFNEQFF
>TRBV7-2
CASSSLPSAHGYTF
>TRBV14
CASSHRTSGSIQETQYF
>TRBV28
CAIIGDRGRGAFF
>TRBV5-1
CASKQGTNTEAFF
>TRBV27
CASSSMTGTETQYF
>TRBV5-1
CASSRTRDRGTEAFF
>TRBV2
CASSAGTGGSGNTIYF
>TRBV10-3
CAISGRHFLNTEAFF
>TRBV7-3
CASSSQGASVQDKFF
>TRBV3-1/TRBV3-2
CASSRGGPSYEQYF
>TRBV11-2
CASSLSGGANYGYTF
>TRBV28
CASSLRHPHTEAFF
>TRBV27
CASSPDRGPYNEQFF
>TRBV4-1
CASSPEGGYNEKLFF
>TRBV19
CASSISVYGYTF
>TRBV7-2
CASSSGQGGTTQYF
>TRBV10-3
CAISDLTGSLYGYTF
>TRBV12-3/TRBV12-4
CASSKISGGTQYF
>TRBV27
CASSSPGKGSGNEQFF
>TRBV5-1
CASSAPGTAYGYTF
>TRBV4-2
CASSQAGTGVTDTQYF
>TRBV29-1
CSVAQSYNEQFF
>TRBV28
CASSSSGQALYGYTF
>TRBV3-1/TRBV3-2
CASSQDLEALGNEQYF
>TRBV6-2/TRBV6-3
CASSSVNTEAFF
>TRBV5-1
CASSLSTSGTSTDTQYF
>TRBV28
CATKDPGPYEQYF
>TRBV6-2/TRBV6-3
CASSYPTSGRSDTQYF
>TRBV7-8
CASSLDRGTANYGYTF
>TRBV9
CASSSSGNTYEQYF
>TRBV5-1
CASSGGTGGAPRTNTEAFF